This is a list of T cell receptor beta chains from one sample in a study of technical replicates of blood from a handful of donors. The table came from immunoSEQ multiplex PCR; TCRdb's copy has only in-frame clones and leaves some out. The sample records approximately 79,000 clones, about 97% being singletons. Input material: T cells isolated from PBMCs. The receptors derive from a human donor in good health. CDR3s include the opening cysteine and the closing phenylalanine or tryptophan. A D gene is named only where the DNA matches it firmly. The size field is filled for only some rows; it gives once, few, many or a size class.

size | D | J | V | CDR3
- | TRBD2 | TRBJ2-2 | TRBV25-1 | CASSEILAGGGELFF
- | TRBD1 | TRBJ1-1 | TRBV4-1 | CASSQADRKRNTEAFF
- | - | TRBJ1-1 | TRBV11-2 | CASGVQLNTEAFF
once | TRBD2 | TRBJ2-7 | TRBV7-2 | CASSSDLLAGTYEQYF
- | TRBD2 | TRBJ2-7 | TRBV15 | CATSGLGLAAYEQYF
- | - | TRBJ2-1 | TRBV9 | CASSVGLSSYNEQFF
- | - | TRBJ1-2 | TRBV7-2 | CASSSRIIYGYTF
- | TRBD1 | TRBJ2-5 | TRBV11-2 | CASSLATGVTETQYF
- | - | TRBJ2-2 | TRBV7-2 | CASRAHTGELFF
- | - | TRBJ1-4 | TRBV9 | CASSPTGQVNEKLFF
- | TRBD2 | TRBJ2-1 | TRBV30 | CAWIGTSGSPGKFF
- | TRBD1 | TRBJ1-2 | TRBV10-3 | CAISESRGHYGYTF
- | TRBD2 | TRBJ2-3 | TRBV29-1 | CSVSPGTSGSDTQYF
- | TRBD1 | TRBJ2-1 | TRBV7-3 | CASSPRPGTGSYNEQFF
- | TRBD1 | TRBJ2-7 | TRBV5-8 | CASNAPGQPYEQYF
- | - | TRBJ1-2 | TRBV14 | CASSQDQGFVYGYTF
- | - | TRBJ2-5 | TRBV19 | CASSILGRVGGQETQYF
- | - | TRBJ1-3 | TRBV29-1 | CSVATGGSTIYF
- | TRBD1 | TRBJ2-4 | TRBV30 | CAWRKGQGPPPIQYF
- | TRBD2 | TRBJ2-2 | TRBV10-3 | CAISELREVDTGELFF
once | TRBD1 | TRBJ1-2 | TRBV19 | CASRIPGQGTPDGYTF
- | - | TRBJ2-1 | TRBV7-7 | CASPPGLGSGEQFF
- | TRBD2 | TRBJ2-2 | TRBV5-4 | CASSSLAGVTGELFF
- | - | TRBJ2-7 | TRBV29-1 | CSVEDREGEQYF
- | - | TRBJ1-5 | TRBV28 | CVSSLSGPEGNQPQHF
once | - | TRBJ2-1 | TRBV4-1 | CASSRLGLNEQFF
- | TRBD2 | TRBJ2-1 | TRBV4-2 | CASSQSSGSSYNEQFF
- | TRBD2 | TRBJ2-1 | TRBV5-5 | CASSLALAGYNEQFF
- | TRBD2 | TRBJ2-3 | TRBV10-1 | CASSDPGTSGNTDTQYF
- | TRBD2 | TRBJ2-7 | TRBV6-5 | CASSYTSGAAYEQYF
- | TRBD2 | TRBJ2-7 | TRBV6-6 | CASSYSTSGSYEQYF
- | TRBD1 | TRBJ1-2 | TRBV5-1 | CASSFPGQGQGDGYTF
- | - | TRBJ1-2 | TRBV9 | CASSGSGGYTF
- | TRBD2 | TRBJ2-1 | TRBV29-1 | CSSGTSGINEQFF
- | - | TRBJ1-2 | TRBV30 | CAWSSGYTF
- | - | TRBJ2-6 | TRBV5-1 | CASSLGQSGANVLTF
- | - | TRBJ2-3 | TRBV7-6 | CASSLDPGADTQYF
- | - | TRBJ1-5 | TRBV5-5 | CASSLAQAINQPQHF
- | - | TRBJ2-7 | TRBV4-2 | CASSQDRTYEQYF
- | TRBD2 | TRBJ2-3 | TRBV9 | CASSVALAGGSDTQYF
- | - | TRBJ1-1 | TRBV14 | CASSQGTEAFF
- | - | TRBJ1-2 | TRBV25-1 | CASSESGGYGYTF
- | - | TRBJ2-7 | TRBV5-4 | CASSPEGAGGYEQYF
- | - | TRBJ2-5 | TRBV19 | CASSGYGETQYF
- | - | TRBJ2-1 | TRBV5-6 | CASIPYLGSNEQFF
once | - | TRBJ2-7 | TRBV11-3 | CASSSVRGSYEQYF
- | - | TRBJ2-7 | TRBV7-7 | CASSLTQKYEQYF
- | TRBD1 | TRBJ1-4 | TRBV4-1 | CASSQAGTAYNEKLFF
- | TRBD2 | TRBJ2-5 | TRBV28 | CASRLAGQETQYF
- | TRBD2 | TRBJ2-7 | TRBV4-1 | CASSPEQSLAGIDEQYF
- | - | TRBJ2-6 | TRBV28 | CASTLYRITISSGANVLTF